These 16 T cell receptor beta chains share one sample of origin, sequenced in a study of T cell clonality in common variable immunodeficiency. Generated by immunoSEQ multiplex PCR, the TCRdb table keeps only in-frame clones and is missing some. Singletons are absent from the sample, which has 40,000 to 45,000 clones. Material: peripheral blood mononuclear cells. The origin of the receptors is a person aged 18-69 years in good health.

This clone came up many times. From the germline J gene comes the end of the CDR3, since the read stops 3 residues before it. V gene TRBV7-6 combines with J gene TRBJ2-7; D is ambiguous. The V end was cut by 1 base, the J end by 1 base, with 14 bases between. The CDR3 is 16 residues long. CDR1 is SGHVS and CDR2 is FNYEAQ in the germline V gene. The CDR3 is CASSLGLSSPSYEQYF. The CDR3 DNA, read in part, is TGTGCCAGCAGCTTAGGTCTAAGCTCCCCTTCCTACGAG.

This clone has ten or more counts. Read data end 3 residues before the CDR3 end; the end is taken from the germline J gene. The chain links TRBV5-4 to TRBJ1-2, with D tentatively TRBD1 (5 bases). Per the germline V gene, CDR1 is SGHNT and CDR2 is YYREEE (reference sequence). There are 15 residues in the CDR3. V was pared by 4 bases and J by 2 bases, with 15 bases between. CDR3 DNA, as far as it was read: TGTGCCAGCAGCACAAGGGACTCAAAGAACTATGGC. It is translated as CASSTRDSKNYG. The whole CDR3 sequence is CASSTRDSKNYGYTF.

At least ten counts were recorded for this clone. The CDR3 is cut off 3 residues early in the read; its end comes from the germline J gene. The chain uses TRBV20-1 and TRBJ1-2, with 7 bases fitting TRBD1. After removal of 0 bases from V and 4 bases from J, the junction contained 8 bases not matched to a gene. This CDR3 region has 15 residues. The germline gives CDR1 DFQATT, CDR2 SNEGSKA (reference sequence). CDR3: CSARDEGARVYGYTF. The CDR3 DNA, read in part, is TGCAGTGCTAGAGATGAGGGGGCGCGGGTCTATGGC.

This clone was observed many times. From the germline J gene comes the end of the CDR3, since the read stops 3 residues before it. The chain joins TRBV7-3 to TRBJ1-3; D is ambiguous. Germline CDR1 SGHTA, CDR2 FQGTGA. This CDR3 contains 14 residues. Deletions cut 6 bases from V and 1 base from J, with 10 bases between. The CDR3 spells CASSSGWSGNTIYF. The CDR3 DNA, read in part, is TGTGCCAGCAGTTCCGGGTGGTCTGGAAACACC. The full variable domain, with the rest looked up from reference TRBV7-3 and TRBJ1-3, is GAGVSQTPSNKVTEKGKYVELRCDPISGHTALYWYRQSLGQGPEFLIYFQGTGAADDSGLPNDRFFAVRPEGSVSTLKIQRTERGDSAVYLCASSSGWSGNTIYFGEGSWLTVV.

This clone has at least ten counts. The sequence runs out 3 residues before the end of the CDR3; the remainder is reconstructed from the germline J gene. This chain uses TRBV20-1 with TRBJ2-7; TRBD2 agrees at 10 bases. Per germline, CDR1 DFQATT and CDR2 SNEGSKA (reference sequence). With 0 bases clipped from V and 2 bases from J, the junction kept 10 bases outside the gene matches. The CDR3 sequence is 17 residues long. Incomplete CDR3 DNA: TGCAGTGCTAGAGATGATCCTCAGCTAGCGGGGGCCTACGAG. Its protein is CSARDDPQLAGAYE. The entire CDR3 sequence reads CSARDDPQLAGAYEQYF.

This clone was seen repeatedly, ten times or more. From the germline J gene comes the end of the CDR3, since the read stops 3 residues before it. The V call is TRBV11-3, the J call TRBJ2-3; tentatively, D is TRBD2 (5 bases). The ends were cut back, 5 bases at V and 4 bases at J, with 10 bases in the middle. CDR1 and CDR2 (germline): SGHNT, YENEEA. The CDR3 extends over 13 amino acids. The chain's CDR3 is CASSAPGADTQYF. CDR3 DNA (partial): TGTGCCAGCAGCGCCCCCGGGGCAGATACG.

This clone was counted ten times or more. Coverage ceases 3 residues before the CDR3 finishes, and the germline J gene fills in the end. This sequence joins TRBV9 and TRBJ2-1; TRBD1 might be the D (6 bases). This CDR3 contains 15 residues. CDR1 and CDR2 from the germline V gene are SGDLS and YYNGEE. Trimming left V 3 bases short and J 5 bases short, with 15 bases between. CDR3 DNA, as far as it was read: TGTGCCAGCAGCGACCGGACTGGGGGCCACAATGAG. Protein product: CASSDRTGGHNE. The CDR3, in full, reads CASSDRTGGHNEQFF.

Ten or more counts support this clone. The sequence runs out 3 residues before the end of the CDR3; the remainder is reconstructed from the germline J gene. The chain recombines TRBV28 with TRBJ1-2; D ambiguous. CDR1 and CDR2 (germline): MDHEN, SYDVKM. Trimming took off 6 bases at V and 1 base at J, with 9 bases between the two ends. This CDR3 spans 13 amino acids. Incomplete CDR3 DNA: TGTGCCAGCAGCCCACAGCTTAACTATGGC. This codes for CASSPQLNYG. The full CDR3 protein is CASSPQLNYGYTF.

There are many counts of this clone. Read sequence stops 3 residues before the CDR3 end, and the germline J gene provides the missing end. The V gene is TRBV15, the J gene TRBJ1-2, with 8 positions matching TRBD1. The CDR3 covers 13 residues. The V segment lost 7 bases and the J segment 3 bases; nucleotides outside the gene matches: 4. Per the germline V gene, CDR1 is LNHNV and CDR2 is YYDKDF (reference sequence). Partial CDR3 DNA: TGTGCCACCAAAGGACAGGGTGACTATGGC. Its protein product is CATKGQGDYG. The CDR3 reads in full as CATKGQGDYGYTF.

With regard to this clone: Sequencing ends 3 residues short of the CDR3 end; the germline J gene provides the rest. The chain is built from TRBV2 and TRBJ1-5; the match to TRBD1 covers 8 bases. The trim removed 4 bases at V and 4 bases at J, leaving 6 bases unmatched. The CDR3 is 15 residues long. Germline V gene sequence: CDR1 SNHLY, CDR2 FYNNEI. The chain's CDR3 is CASSARTGTNQPQHF. CDR3 DNA, as far as it was read: TGTGCCAGCAGTGCCAGGACAGGGACGAATCAGCCC.

This clone has a count of ten or more. CDR3 loop: CASSQLGTSGRQNSYEQYF. The covered CDR3 bases are TGTGCCAGCAGCCAATTAGGGACTAGCGGAAGACAAAACTCCTACGAG. This sequence joins TRBV3-1 (or the pseudogene TRBV3-2) and TRBJ2-7, with 11 positions matching TRBD2. Read data end 3 residues before the CDR3 end; the end is taken from the germline J gene. With V trimmed by 2 bases and J by 0 bases, 12 bases remained unmatched. CDR1 is LGHDT, CDR2 YNNKEL, per germline (reference sequence). The CDR3 is 19 residues long.

The table lists this clone with many counts. The read ends 3 residues early relative to the CDR3; the germline J gene fills the gap. The V call is TRBV20-1, the J call TRBJ2-3, with 8 positions matching TRBD2. The CDR3 has 14 residues. Germline CDR1 and CDR2: DFQATT and SNEGSKA (reference sequence). The V and J ends lost 6 bases and 2 bases, in that order; junction bases with no gene match: 7. The sequenced part of the CDR3 DNA is TGCAGTGCGAGGCGGGAGGACTACACAGATACG. This encodes CSARREDYTDT. The full CDR3 protein is CSARREDYTDTQYF.

This clone was observed a handful of times. The read falls 3 residues short of the CDR3 end, and the missing part is taken from the germline J gene. The chain is built from TRBV18 and TRBJ2-2; D is possibly TRBD2 (6 bases). The CDR3 has 14 amino acids. Germline V CDR1 and CDR2: KGHSH, LQKENI. V lost 3 bases to trimming and J lost 4 bases, with 9 bases between them. CDR3 in amino acids: CASSPQGGTGELFF. The part of the CDR3 DNA that was read is TGTGCCAGCTCACCGCAGGGAGGCACCGGGGAG.

In this sample, this clone turned up many times. CDR3 region: CASSLTERHNEQFF. CDR3 DNA (partial): TGTGCCAGCTCACTTACCGAGCGACACAATGAG. The J gene is TRBJ2-1, the V gene TRBV18, with D unresolved. The CDR3 goes on 3 residues after the read ends, and that part is filled in from the germline J gene. Trimming left V 4 bases short and J 5 bases short, with 12 bases between. The CDR3 covers 14 residues. CDR1 and CDR2 (germline): KGHSH, LQKENI.

There are many counts of this clone. The CDR3 end falls 3 residues outside the read, so it is completed with the germline J gene. The genes are TRBV12-3 or TRBV12-4 and TRBJ2-3; D is ambiguous. There are 15 residues in the CDR3. V was clipped by 5 bases and J by 0 bases, with 12 bases between them. The DNA read from the CDR3 is TGTGCCAGCAGTGCCCTTCAAGGGAGCACAGATACG. This sequence encodes CASSALQGSTDT. The whole CDR3 protein is CASSALQGSTDTQYF.

This clone showed up many times. CDR3 protein: CASSQALGQRYGYTF. CDR3 DNA, as far as it was read: TGCGCCAGCAGCCAAGCCCTGGGACAGCGGTATGGC. The chain joins TRBV4-1 to TRBJ1-2; 7 bases are shared with TRBD1. The CDR3 end falls 3 residues outside the read, so it is completed with the germline J gene. This CDR3 has 15 residues. Germline-derived CDR1 and CDR2 are MGHRA and YSYEKL. Losses at the gene ends were 1 base for V and 5 bases for J; bases not matched to a gene: 7.